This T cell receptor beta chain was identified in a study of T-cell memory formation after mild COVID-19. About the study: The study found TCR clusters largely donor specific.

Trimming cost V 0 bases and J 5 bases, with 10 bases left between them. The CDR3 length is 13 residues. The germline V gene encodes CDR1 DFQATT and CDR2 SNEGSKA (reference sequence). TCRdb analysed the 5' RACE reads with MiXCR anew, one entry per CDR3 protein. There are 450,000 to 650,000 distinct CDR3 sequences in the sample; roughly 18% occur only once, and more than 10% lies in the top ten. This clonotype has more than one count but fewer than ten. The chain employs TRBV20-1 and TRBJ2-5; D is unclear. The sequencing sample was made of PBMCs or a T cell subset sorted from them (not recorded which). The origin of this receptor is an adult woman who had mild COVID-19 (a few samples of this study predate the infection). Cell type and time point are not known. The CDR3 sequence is CSARDRVLETQYF. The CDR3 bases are TGCAGTGCTAGAGATAGAGTGCTGGAGACCCAGTACTTC.